These 18 T cell receptor beta chains originate from one sample sequenced in a study of human T cells and chemical hapten exposure. Each CDR3 protein gets one entry after TCRdb re-called the RACE reads with MiXCR. There are 120,000 to 150,000 distinct CDR3 sequences in the sample; roughly 12% occur only once, and 1.1% to 1.5% lies in the top ten. Time point here: patch test 2, 6 weeks after DPC sensitization. Sample treatment: therapeutic diphenylcyclopropenone sensitization with weekly scalp DPC. Sequencing used whole blood, obtained in connection with sensitization to the hapten diphenylcyclopropenone (DPC). These receptors all come from a woman in her forties or fifties with alopecia areata. Some clones in this sample may be carry-over from other donors' samples.

This clonotype was seen more than once but under ten times. The V gene is TRBV30, the J gene TRBJ2-3, with TRBD2 matching over 12 bases. V lost 4 bases to trimming and J lost 3 bases; unmatched junction nucleotides: 8. This CDR3 spans 16 amino acids. The V gene's germline CDR1 is GTSNPN and CDR2 SVGIG (reference sequence). CDR3 loop: CAWTRGGLAGTDTQYF. DNA for the CDR3: TGTGCCTGGACCCGAGGCGGACTAGCGGGGACAGATACGCAGTATTTT.

This clonotype was seen a few times. The chain has TRBV20-1 and TRBJ2-3; 7 positions agree with TRBD2. Losses at the gene ends were 5 bases for V and 0 bases for J; bases not matched to a gene: 8. The germline V gene has CDR1 DFQATT and CDR2 SNEGSKA (reference sequence). There are 15 residues in the CDR3. CDR3 nucleotides: TGCAGTGCTGGGAGTGGAGCGGGGAGCACAGATACGCAGTATTTT. This translates into CSAGSGAGSTDTQYF.

This clonotype was counted a few times. This chain links TRBV7-6 with TRBJ2-7, with D maybe TRBD1 (6 bases). V was pared by 5 bases and J by 3 bases, with 20 bases between. The CDR3 length is 16 residues. Germline CDR1 is SGHVS and CDR2 is FNYEAQ. Written as DNA, the CDR3 is TGTGCCAGCAGCGTTAAACCGGGACACGGAGTCTACGAGCAGTACTTC. Its translation is CASSVKPGHGVYEQYF.

This clonotype showed up just a few times. The J gene is TRBJ2-4, the V gene TRBV2; TRBD1 is a possible D gene (6 bases). Germline CDR1 SNHLY, CDR2 FYNNEI. Trimming left V 9 bases short and J 2 bases short, with 14 bases between. This CDR3 is 14 amino acids long. CDR3 protein: CASATDRSKNIQYF. For the CDR3, the DNA is TGTGCCAGTGCTACCGACAGGTCCAAAAACATTCAGTACTTC.

This chain links TRBV5-4 with TRBJ2-1; possibly TRBD2 for D (6 bases). Trimming removed 4 bases from V and 3 bases from J, with 14 bases in between. Germline-derived CDR1 and CDR2 are SGHNT and YYREEE (reference sequence). The CDR3 is 15 amino acids. The CDR3 sequence: CASSLGREYYNEQFF. CDR3 coding DNA: TGTGCCAGCAGCCTCGGGAGAGAGTACTACAATGAGCAGTTCTTC.

This clonotype was observed at least ten times. The rearrangement uses TRBV10-3 and TRBJ2-7; TRBD2 matches at 13 bases. CDR3 length: 13 residues. V shed 10 bases and J 7 bases; nucleotides not matched to a gene: 7. Germline CDR1 is ENHRY and CDR2 is SYGVKD. CDR3 in DNA: TGTGCCAGTTGGACTAGCGGGAGAGGGGAGCAGTACTTC. This encodes CASWTSGRGEQYF.

This clonotype was counted a few times. The J gene is TRBJ2-7, the V gene TRBV9; 9 bases align to TRBD1. The CDR3 is 15 residues long. Per germline, CDR1 SGDLS and CDR2 YYNGEE. The V and J ends lost 2 bases and 6 bases, in that order; junction bases with no gene match: 9. CDR3 DNA: TGTGCCAGCAGCGTCGGGGGACAGGGAGGCATCGAGCAGTACTTC. The encoded protein is CASSVGGQGGIEQYF.

The chain is built from TRBV6-2 or TRBV6-3 and TRBJ2-3; the match to TRBD1 covers 7 bases. CDR1 and CDR2 from the germline V gene are MNHEY and SVGEGT. V dropped 6 bases and J dropped 8; count of bases not matched to a gene: 17. The CDR3 has 16 amino acids. The CDR3 here is CASRLERTGVRGTQYF. DNA of the CDR3: TGTGCCAGCAGGCTGGAACGGACAGGCGTTAGGGGTACGCAGTATTTT.

This clonotype showed up just a few times. The chain carries TRBV28 and TRBJ1-6; no firm D call. The germline gives CDR1 MDHEN, CDR2 SYDVKM. The CDR3 totals 14 residues. V was shortened by 2 bases and J by 8 bases, with 10 bases between the two germline ends. The CDR3 loop reads CASSLPDLYSPLHF. The CDR3 nucleotides are TGTGCCAGCAGTTTACCGGACCTCTATTCACCCCTCCACTTT.

This clonotype came up a few times. In nucleotides, the CDR3 is TGTGCCAGCTCCCCCGAACGCGATGAGCAGTTCTTC. Translation gives CASSPERDEQFF. This chain joins TRBV18 and TRBJ2-1; D ambiguous. Germline V lookup: CDR1 KGHSH, CDR2 LQKENI. The CDR3 contains 12 residues. Trimming stripped 6 bases from V and 8 bases from J, with 11 bases between. The full variable domain, with the rest looked up from reference TRBV18 and TRBJ2-1, is NAGVMQNPRHLVRRRGQEARLRCSPMKGHSHVYWYRQLPEEGLKFMVYLQKENIIDESGMPKERFSAEFPKEGPSILRIQQVVRGDSAAYFCASSPERDEQFFGPGTRLTVL.

This clonotype has more than one count but fewer than ten. The gene calls are TRBV24-1 and TRBJ2-2; 8 nucleotides agree with TRBD2. Germline values: CDR1 KGHDR, CDR2 SFDVKD. V was clipped by 1 base and J by 7 bases; unmatched bases: 10. The CDR3 sequence is 17 residues long. This chain's CDR3 is CATSDFRSGSVDGELFF. CDR3 in DNA: TGTGCCACCAGTGATTTTAGAAGCGGGAGCGTTGACGGGGAGCTGTTTTTT.

The V and J genes are TRBV28 and TRBJ1-5, with TRBD1 matching 8 bases. V lost 5 bases to trimming and J lost 7 bases; unmatched junction nucleotides: 10. Germline CDR1 reads MDHEN; CDR2 reads SYDVKM. This CDR3 is 15 amino acids long. The CDR3 bases are TGTGCCAGCAGTCCCCAGACAGGGGTCGGGCAGCCCCAGCATTTT. Amino acid sequence: CASSPQTGVGQPQHF.

This clonotype was picked up many times. This chain joins TRBV18 and TRBJ2-7; possibly TRBD1 or TRBD2 for D (6 bases each). The germline gives CDR1 KGHSH, CDR2 LQKENI. This CDR3 is built from 14 residues. The germline V and J ends were trimmed by 3 bases and 1 base, with 10 bases remaining between them. CDR3 amino acids: CASSPRDKSYEQYF. CDR3 nucleotide sequence: TGTGCCAGCTCACCGCGGGACAAGTCCTACGAGCAGTACTTC.

This clonotype was counted at least ten times. The chain combines TRBV27 with TRBJ2-5; 10 bases line up with TRBD2. The CDR3 is 14 amino acids. Germline loops: CDR1 MNHEY, CDR2 SMNVEV (reference sequence). V was pared by 8 bases and J by 5 bases, with 8 bases of the junction left unmatched. CDR3 sequence (DNA): TGTGCCAGCCGGCGGCTAGCGGGAGCCGAGACCCAGTACTTC. Protein product: CASRRLAGAETQYF.

This clonotype was recorded a few times. The genes are TRBV20-1 and TRBJ2-1; 11 nucleotides line up with TRBD2. Germline-derived CDR1 and CDR2 are DFQATT and SNEGSKA (reference sequence). V was clipped by 2 bases and J by 0 bases; unmatched bases: 9. The CDR3 spans 18 residues. Here the CDR3 reads CSARSLAGGPLSYNEQFF. For the CDR3, the DNA is TGCAGTGCTAGAAGCCTAGCGGGAGGTCCCCTCTCCTACAATGAGCAGTTCTTC.

In its sample, this clonotype was seen once. V usage is TRBV29-1 and J usage is TRBJ2-1; no clear D gene. Germline-derived CDR1 and CDR2 are SQVTM and ANQGSEA. The CDR3 consists of 10 residues. The V end lost 2 bases, the J end lost 9 bases, and 5 bases lay between the germline ends. The CDR3 nucleotides read TGCAGCGTTGAAAGGAGTGAGCAGTTCTTC. Protein sequence: CSVERSEQFF.

This clonotype was seen at least ten times. The V and J genes are TRBV27 and TRBJ1-5; tentatively, D is TRBD1 (6 bases). In germline, CDR1 is MNHEY, CDR2 SMNVEV (reference sequence). The CDR3 is made up of 14 amino acids. V shed 6 bases and J shed 7 bases, with 16 bases lying between them. As DNA, the CDR3 is TGTGCCAGCAGATTGCAATGGGGGCTGCAGCCCCAGCATTTT. This encodes CASRLQWGLQPQHF.

This clonotype showed up just a few times. The chain links TRBV20-1 to TRBJ2-1; 10 bases line up with TRBD2. The CDR3 is 14 residues long. Losses at the gene ends were 5 bases for V and 8 bases for J; bases not matched to a gene: 9. Germline V gene lookup returns CDR1 DFQATT and CDR2 SNEGSKA (reference sequence). The CDR3 sequence is CSAVVAGGSDEQFF. The CDR3 bases are TGCAGTGCTGTCGTAGCGGGAGGTTCCGATGAGCAGTTCTTC.